The rows below give T cell receptor beta chains drawn from one sample of a study of cytomegalovirus exposure and HLA in healthy donors. Only in-frame clones appear in the TCRdb table, and some are missing; sequencing was by immunoSEQ multiplex PCR. The sample holds about 200,000 clones, over 60% seen once. The sequenced sample consisted of PBMCs. The receptors shown here come from a man between 18 and 29 years old in good health and CMV-seronegative. Both conserved end residues are part of each CDR3. The D gene is left open where the match is weak. Rows may omit the clone size; those that give it use once, few, many or a size class.

d_gene: NA; v_gene: TRBV27; abundance: NA; j_gene: TRBJ2-2; CDR3nt: TGTGCCAGCAGCGCGGGACAGTCGGGCACCGGGGAGCTGTTTTTT; CDR3aa: CASSAGQSGTGELFF
d_gene: TRBD1; v_gene: TRBV6-1; abundance: NA; j_gene: TRBJ1-1; CDR3nt: TGTGCCAGCAGAGCTTTCACAGGGGGGGTAACTGAAGCTTTCTTT; CDR3aa: CASRAFTGGVTEAFF
d_gene: TRBD2; v_gene: TRBV30; abundance: few; j_gene: TRBJ2-5; CDR3nt: TGTGCCTGGACTAGCGGGGGGGCAGAGACCCAGTACTTC; CDR3aa: CAWTSGGAETQYF
d_gene: TRBD1; v_gene: TRBV28; abundance: NA; j_gene: TRBJ1-2; CDR3nt: TGTGCCAGCAGGGACAGGGGGCAGGGCTACACCTTC; CDR3aa: CASRDRGQGYTF
d_gene: TRBD1; v_gene: TRBV6-5; abundance: NA; j_gene: TRBJ2-7; CDR3nt: TGTGCCAGCAGGTCCTCATTCACAGGGGACGAGCAGTACTTC; CDR3aa: CASRSSFTGDEQYF
d_gene: NA; v_gene: TRBV18; abundance: NA; j_gene: TRBJ1-2; CDR3nt: TGTGCCAGCTCACCCGCCGGGGGGCCTGTGGATGGCTACACCTTC; CDR3aa: CASSPAGGPVDGYTF
d_gene: TRBD1; v_gene: TRBV11-3; abundance: once; j_gene: TRBJ2-1; CDR3nt: TGTGCCAGCAGCTTAGGTCCGGACAGGGTTCAGTTCTTC; CDR3aa: CASSLGPDRVQFF
d_gene: NA; v_gene: TRBV30; abundance: NA; j_gene: TRBJ2-2; CDR3nt: TGTGCCTGGAGTGGGACAGCGAACACCGGGGAGCTGTTTTTT; CDR3aa: CAWSGTANTGELFF
d_gene: TRBD1; v_gene: TRBV11-1; abundance: NA; j_gene: TRBJ1-2; CDR3nt: TGTGCCAGCAGCGTAACCGCGGACAGGCCCGCCACCTTC; CDR3aa: CASSVTADRPATF
d_gene: NA; v_gene: TRBV29-1; abundance: NA; j_gene: TRBJ1-2; CDR3nt: TGCAGCGTTGCAAGCCATTGGGGACACTACTATGGCTACACCTTC; CDR3aa: CSVASHWGHYYGYTF
d_gene: NA; v_gene: TRBV7-9; abundance: NA; j_gene: TRBJ1-4; CDR3nt: TGTGCCAGCAGCTTAGCTCTCGGGAATGAAAAACTGTTTTTT; CDR3aa: CASSLALGNEKLFF
d_gene: NA; v_gene: TRBV5-6; abundance: NA; j_gene: TRBJ1-6; CDR3nt: TGTGCCAGCAGCGCTTCGGATTCACCCCTCCACTTT; CDR3aa: CASSASDSPLHF
d_gene: NA; v_gene: TRBV7-3; abundance: NA; j_gene: TRBJ1-2; CDR3nt: TGTGCCAGCAGCTTATCGGGGTCCCCTGCTATCGGCTACACCTTC; CDR3aa: CASSLSGSPAIGYTF
d_gene: TRBD2; v_gene: TRBV7-2; abundance: NA; j_gene: TRBJ2-1; CDR3nt: TGTGCCAGCAGCTCTATAGCGGGAACCTACAATGAGCAGTTCTTC; CDR3aa: CASSSIAGTYNEQFF
d_gene: NA; v_gene: TRBV9; abundance: once; j_gene: TRBJ2-1; CDR3nt: TGTGCCAGCAGCGTAGTCGGCAGGCGGGACTACAATGAGCAGTTCTTC; CDR3aa: CASSVVGRRDYNEQFF
d_gene: NA; v_gene: TRBV30; abundance: once; j_gene: TRBJ1-5; CDR3nt: TGTGCCTGGAGTGTGGAGAATCAGCCCCAGCATTTT; CDR3aa: CAWSVENQPQHF
d_gene: TRBD2; v_gene: TRBV19; abundance: NA; j_gene: TRBJ2-1; CDR3nt: TGTGCCAGTAGTATATCCCTAGCGGTGTACAATGAGCAGTTCTTC; CDR3aa: CASSISLAVYNEQFF
d_gene: NA; v_gene: TRBV4-3; abundance: NA; j_gene: TRBJ1-5; CDR3nt: TGCGCCAGCGGACCGGGACTTAACATCAATCAGCCCCAGCATTTT; CDR3aa: CASGPGLNINQPQHF
d_gene: TRBD1; v_gene: TRBV27; abundance: once; j_gene: TRBJ2-7; CDR3nt: TGTGCCAGCAGTTTATCAGGGTGGGACAGGGGACACTACGAGCAGTACTTC; CDR3aa: CASSLSGWDRGHYEQYF
d_gene: NA; v_gene: TRBV5-1; abundance: few; j_gene: TRBJ1-1; CDR3nt: TGCGCCAGCAGCTTGCCAGGGATGAACACTGAAGCTTTCTTT; CDR3aa: CASSLPGMNTEAFF
d_gene: NA; v_gene: TRBV7-2; abundance: NA; j_gene: TRBJ1-1; CDR3nt: TGTGCCAGCAGCTTAGAAGGGAGGGCGAACACTGAAGCTTTCTTT; CDR3aa: CASSLEGRANTEAFF
d_gene: NA; v_gene: TRBV5-1; abundance: NA; j_gene: TRBJ1-6; CDR3nt: TGCGCCAGCAGCTTGGCGGGGGACGGGAATTCACCCCTCCACTTT; CDR3aa: CASSLAGDGNSPLHF
d_gene: NA; v_gene: TRBV5-6; abundance: NA; j_gene: TRBJ1-2; CDR3nt: TGTGCCAGCCTCACGGGGGGGCTCTATGGCTACACCTTC; CDR3aa: CASLTGGLYGYTF
d_gene: TRBD1; v_gene: TRBV9; abundance: NA; j_gene: TRBJ2-5; CDR3nt: TGTGCCAGCAGCCAGGAGACAGGGTTGGGCCAAGAGACCCAGTACTTC; CDR3aa: CASSQETGLGQETQYF
d_gene: TRBD1; v_gene: TRBV7-9; abundance: NA; j_gene: TRBJ2-1; CDR3nt: TGTGCCAGCAGCTTTGGGGACAGGGGCGGGGAGCAGTTCTTC; CDR3aa: CASSFGDRGGEQFF
d_gene: TRBD1; v_gene: TRBV18; abundance: NA; j_gene: TRBJ1-2; CDR3nt: TGTGCCAGCTCAGTCACCGGGACAGGGGACTATGGCTACACCTTC; CDR3aa: CASSVTGTGDYGYTF
d_gene: NA; v_gene: TRBV9; abundance: NA; j_gene: TRBJ2-7; CDR3nt: TGTGCCAGCAGCGCTCACGACAGTTCCTACGAGCAGTACTTC; CDR3aa: CASSAHDSSYEQYF
d_gene: NA; v_gene: TRBV10-3; abundance: NA; j_gene: TRBJ1-2; CDR3nt: TGTGCCATCAGTGAGGGGCAGACAAGTAACTATGGCTACACCTTC; CDR3aa: CAISEGQTSNYGYTF
d_gene: NA; v_gene: TRBV6-5; abundance: NA; j_gene: TRBJ1-5; CDR3nt: TGTGCCAGCAGTCCCGCGATTAGCAATCAGCCCCAGCATTTT; CDR3aa: CASSPAISNQPQHF
d_gene: TRBD2; v_gene: TRBV4-2; abundance: NA; j_gene: TRBJ2-7; CDR3nt: TGTGCCAGCAGCCAAGGAGCTAGCGGGGCCAACTACGAGCAGTACTTC; CDR3aa: CASSQGASGANYEQYF
d_gene: TRBD1; v_gene: TRBV7-2; abundance: NA; j_gene: TRBJ1-3; CDR3nt: TGTGCCAGCAGCTTAGTGGGACAGGGGGCAGGTGGAAACACCATATATTTT; CDR3aa: CASSLVGQGAGGNTIYF
d_gene: NA; v_gene: TRBV7-9; abundance: NA; j_gene: TRBJ2-5; CDR3nt: TGTGCCAGCAGCCAAGATGGCCAACCTCAAGAGACCCAGTACTTC; CDR3aa: CASSQDGQPQETQYF
d_gene: TRBD1; v_gene: TRBV28; abundance: NA; j_gene: TRBJ1-4; CDR3nt: TGTGCCAGCAGTCCTTTGCGGATCAGGGGGTCACAGAGATTGAATGAAAAACTGTTTTTT; CDR3aa: CASSPLRIRGSQRLNEKLFF
d_gene: TRBD1; v_gene: TRBV5-1; abundance: NA; j_gene: TRBJ2-7; CDR3nt: TGCGCCAGCAGCTTGGTGACAGGGGACGAGCAGTACTTC; CDR3aa: CASSLVTGDEQYF
d_gene: NA; v_gene: TRBV25-1; abundance: NA; j_gene: TRBJ2-2; CDR3nt: TGTGCCAGCAGTGTAACAGGTTCCCCACCCGGGGAGCTGTTTTTT; CDR3aa: CASSVTGSPPGELFF
d_gene: TRBD2; v_gene: TRBV7-9; abundance: once; j_gene: TRBJ2-5; CDR3nt: TGTGCCAGCGGACCGACTAGCGGGATCGAGACCCAGTACTTC; CDR3aa: CASGPTSGIETQYF
d_gene: TRBD2; v_gene: TRBV19; abundance: NA; j_gene: TRBJ2-3; CDR3nt: TGTGCCAGTAGTATGGCTAGCGGGGTGACAGATACGCAGTATTTT; CDR3aa: CASSMASGVTDTQYF
d_gene: TRBD1; v_gene: TRBV19; abundance: once; j_gene: TRBJ1-1; CDR3nt: TGTGCCAGTAGTTTTCACTCGACAGGGGATCATGAAGCTTTCTTT; CDR3aa: CASSFHSTGDHEAFF
d_gene: TRBD2; v_gene: TRBV13; abundance: NA; j_gene: TRBJ2-7; CDR3nt: TGTGCCAGCAGCGTGGGGGGTAGCGGGGGTTTTTACGAGCAGTACTTC; CDR3aa: CASSVGGSGGFYEQYF
d_gene: NA; v_gene: TRBV19; abundance: NA; j_gene: TRBJ1-2; CDR3nt: TGTGCCAGTAGTATTCTGGGCTCCACTAACTATGGCTACACCTTC; CDR3aa: CASSILGSTNYGYTF
d_gene: TRBD1; v_gene: TRBV2; abundance: NA; j_gene: TRBJ1-5; CDR3nt: TGTGCCAGCAGTTGGGGACAGGGGGGCAATCAGCCCCAGCATTTT; CDR3aa: CASSWGQGGNQPQHF
d_gene: TRBD1; v_gene: TRBV28; abundance: NA; j_gene: TRBJ2-7; CDR3nt: TGTGCCAGCAGTTCGGGACAGAACTACGAGCAGTACTTC; CDR3aa: CASSSGQNYEQYF
d_gene: NA; v_gene: TRBV6-5; abundance: once; j_gene: TRBJ1-2; CDR3nt: TGTGCCAGCAGTTACTCCGGAGGAACCTATGGCTACACCTTC; CDR3aa: CASSYSGGTYGYTF
d_gene: TRBD2; v_gene: TRBV4-3; abundance: NA; j_gene: TRBJ2-1; CDR3nt: TGCGCCAGCAGCCTTATAGCGGGATCCTCCTACAATGAGCGGTTCTTC; CDR3aa: CASSLIAGSSYNERFF
d_gene: NA; v_gene: TRBV4-2; abundance: NA; j_gene: TRBJ2-1; CDR3nt: TGTGCCAGCAGCCAAGTGGTGGGGGCCTCCTACAATGAGCAGTTCTTC; CDR3aa: CASSQVVGASYNEQFF
d_gene: TRBD2; v_gene: TRBV30; abundance: NA; j_gene: TRBJ2-3; CDR3nt: TGTGCCTGGGGAGTCCTAGCGGGGAGCACAGATACGCAGTATTTT; CDR3aa: CAWGVLAGSTDTQYF
d_gene: TRBD1; v_gene: TRBV27; abundance: NA; j_gene: TRBJ2-7; CDR3nt: TGTGCCAGCAGTCCTTTACAGGGGAACCCCTACGAGCAGTACTTC; CDR3aa: CASSPLQGNPYEQYF
d_gene: NA; v_gene: TRBV4-1; abundance: NA; j_gene: TRBJ1-4; CDR3nt: TGCGCCAGCACCCCAACTGCAACTAATGAAAAACTGTTTTTT; CDR3aa: CASTPTATNEKLFF
d_gene: TRBD1; v_gene: TRBV7-2; abundance: NA; j_gene: TRBJ1-5; CDR3nt: TGTGCCAGCAGCTTGGTTTCAGGGGGCGGACAGCCCCAGCATTTT; CDR3aa: CASSLVSGGGQPQHF
d_gene: NA; v_gene: TRBV19; abundance: NA; j_gene: TRBJ2-7; CDR3nt: TGTGCCAGTAGTATTTGGACTGGCGGCATTTACGAGCAGTACTTC; CDR3aa: CASSIWTGGIYEQYF
d_gene: NA; v_gene: TRBV5-5; abundance: NA; j_gene: TRBJ1-5; CDR3nt: TGTGCCAGCAGCTTGGGGGCAGGTGTCAATCAGCCCCAGCATTTT; CDR3aa: CASSLGAGVNQPQHF